These 18 T cell receptor beta chains originate from one sample sequenced in a study of graft-versus-host responses after intestinal transplantation. TCRdb's copy holds only in-frame clones and misses some; the assay was immunoSEQ multiplex PCR. The top ten hold about 0.25% of the sample, which has some 110,000 clones, around nine tenths seen once. These receptors' targets are unknown. Specimen: unstimulated CD4+ T cells sorted from spleen or lymph node cells, collected before transplant. These receptor sequences come from a human donor who was the organ donor for an intestinal transplant.

V is TRBV2 and J is TRBJ2-5; 7 nucleotides line up with TRBD1. The germline V gene has CDR1 SNHLY and CDR2 FYNNEI. V lost 4 bases, J lost 5 bases, and 10 bases stayed unmatched. This CDR3 region has 15 residues. The CDR3 here is CASSAPGQRVETQYF. In DNA form, the CDR3 reads TGTGCCAGCAGTGCTCCGGGACAGAGAGTGGAGACCCAGTACTTC.

This clone has only one observation. The chain carries TRBV28 and TRBJ1-2; maybe TRBD1 (5 bases). The germline gives CDR1 MDHEN, CDR2 SYDVKM. The CDR3 loop spans 14 amino acids. V was cut by 7 bases and J by 1 base, with 13 bases left in between. The CDR3 DNA reads TGTGCCAGCACCCTTGACAGAATTAACTATGGCTACACCTTC. It specifies CASTLDRINYGYTF.

V and J are TRBV7-9 and TRBJ2-5; D is ambiguous. CDR1 and CDR2 from the germline V gene are SEHNR and FQNEAQ (reference sequence). V gave up 2 bases and J gave up 4 bases, with 14 bases separating them. This CDR3 spans 15 amino acids. In DNA form, the CDR3 reads TGTGCCAGCAGCTTAATTCCAGAAATGAGAGAGACCCAGTACTTC. It is translated as CASSLIPEMRETQYF.

The chain recombines TRBV6-5 with TRBJ1-5; D not certain. The germline V gene has CDR1 MNHEY and CDR2 SVGAGI. Trimming pared 2 bases from V and 5 bases from J, leaving 4 bases between. The CDR3 covers 12 residues. This CDR3 is CASSYNYQPQHF. In nucleotides, the CDR3 is TGTGCCAGCAGTTACAATTATCAGCCCCAGCATTTT.

V usage is TRBV27 and J usage is TRBJ2-4, with D perhaps TRBD2 (6 bases). Germline-derived CDR1 and CDR2 are MNHEY and SMNVEV (reference sequence). This CDR3 spans 14 amino acids. The V and J ends lost 3 bases and 6 bases respectively, with 12 bases between them. This CDR3 is CASSFGGPGNIQYF. DNA of the CDR3: TGTGCCAGCAGTTTCGGAGGGCCGGGAAACATTCAGTACTTC.

DNA for the CDR3: TGCAGCGGTGCAGGACTAGCGGAGGAGAGTAACACAGATACGCAGTATTTT. It translates to CSGAGLAEESNTDTQYF. The J gene is TRBJ2-3, the V gene TRBV29-1; 10 bases match TRBD2. Per germline, CDR1 SQVTM and CDR2 ANQGSEA. The CDR3 contains 17 residues. With 7 bases clipped from V and 2 bases from J, the junction kept 15 bases outside the gene matches.

The CDR3 is CASSRQGRSSYEQYF. The CDR3 DNA sequence: TGTGCCAGCAGCCGACAGGGAAGGAGCTCCTACGAGCAGTACTTC. The chain has TRBV6-5 and TRBJ2-7; 7 bases match TRBD1. The CDR3 is made up of 15 amino acids. Germline CDR1 is MNHEY and CDR2 is SVGAGI. V lost 6 bases, J lost 0 bases, and 8 bases stayed unmatched.

The rearrangement joins TRBV2 to TRBJ2-1; TRBD2 agrees at 10 bases. CDR1 and CDR2 (germline): SNHLY, FYNNEI. The CDR3 has 16 amino acids. V shed 5 bases, J shed 7 bases, and the junction held 11 bases outside the gene matches. CDR3 nucleotide sequence: TGTGCCAGCAGTAAACAACCGGGACTAGCGTTTAATGAGCAGTTCTTC. Encoded protein: CASSKQPGLAFNEQFF.

The gene calls are TRBV1 and TRBJ2-1; the table's D call, TRBD2, has no DNA check behind it. TRBV1 is described as a pseudogene. The CDR3 runs to 14 residues. CDR3 protein: CTSSQAGANNEQFF. The CDR3, as DNA: TGCACCAGCAGCCAAGCGGGTGCGAACAATGAGCAGTTCTTC.

The chain joins TRBV6-6 to TRBJ2-7, with a tentative D call TRBD2 (6 bases). Germline V gene sequence: CDR1 MNHNY, CDR2 SVGAGI (reference sequence). The CDR3 sequence is 14 residues long. The ends were cut back, 2 bases at V and 6 bases at J, with 14 bases in the middle. CDR3 region: CASSYGGNSPEQYF. DNA of the CDR3: TGTGCCAGCAGTTACGGAGGGAACTCCCCCGAGCAGTACTTC.

The chain recombines TRBV30 with TRBJ2-4; no clear D. This CDR3 comprises 13 residues. CDR1 is GTSNPN, CDR2 SVGIG, per germline (reference sequence). Trimming took off 1 base at V and 2 bases at J, with 6 bases between the two ends. The CDR3 loop reads CAWSGVPKNIQYF. The CDR3 DNA reads TGTGCCTGGAGTGGGGTTCCCAAAAACATTCAGTACTTC. Complete variable domain (other parts from reference TRBV30 and TRBJ2-4): SQTIHQWPATLVQPVGSPLSLECTVEGTSNPNLYWYRQAAGRGLQLLFYSVGIGQISSEVPQNLSASRPQDRQFILSSKKLLLSDSGFYLCAWSGVPKNIQYFGAGTRLSVL.

This chain connects TRBV5-4 to TRBJ2-7; 8 nucleotides align to TRBD2. This CDR3 spans 16 amino acids. In germline, CDR1 is SGHNT, CDR2 YYREEE (reference sequence). J was trimmed by 0 bases and V by 3 bases; bases with no gene match: 8. The CDR3 region is CASSSSGSGTSYEQYF. The CDR3 DNA is TGTGCCAGCAGCTCGAGCGGGAGCGGAACCTCCTACGAGCAGTACTTC.

This CDR3 reads CASSPALGADTQYF. For the CDR3, the DNA is TGTGCCAGCAGCCCCGCCTTAGGCGCAGATACGCAGTATTTT. The rearrangement links TRBV7-2 to TRBJ2-3, with D uncertain. Germline CDR1 is SGHTA and CDR2 is FQGNSA. The length of the CDR3 is 14 residues. Trimming stripped 5 bases from V and 4 bases from J, with 13 bases between.

The J gene is TRBJ1-3, the V gene TRBV5-4, with D maybe TRBD1 (6 bases). The length of the CDR3 is 16 residues. CDR1 is SGHNT, CDR2 YYREEE, per germline (reference sequence). The V and J ends lost 4 bases and 0 bases respectively, with 14 bases between them. The CDR3 nucleotides are TGTGCCAGCAGCGCCACAGGGACAATCTCTGGAAACACCATATATTTT. Protein product: CASSATGTISGNTIYF.

The rearrangement joins TRBV28 to TRBJ1-5; D is possibly TRBD1 (5 bases). The CDR3 is made up of 15 amino acids. CDR1 is MDHEN and CDR2 is SYDVKM in the germline V gene. V gave up 5 bases and J gave up 4 bases, with 15 bases separating them. CDR3 sequence: CASSTPGTDNQPQHF. The CDR3 nucleotides read TGTGCCAGCAGTACTCCCGGGACGGATAATCAGCCCCAGCATTTT.

The genes are TRBV19 and TRBJ1-2; possibly TRBD1 for D (5 bases). This CDR3 region has 13 residues. The V end lost 5 bases, the J end lost 4 bases, and 11 bases lay between the germline ends. Germline CDR1 reads LNHDA; CDR2 reads SQIVND (reference sequence). The CDR3 sequence is CASSQGAAYGYTF. The CDR3 DNA is TGTGCCAGTAGTCAGGGAGCGGCCTATGGCTACACCTTC.

The V call is TRBV15, the J call TRBJ1-2; D may be TRBD1 (5 bases). Trimming took off 3 bases at V and 4 bases at J, with 15 bases between the two ends. Germline values: CDR1 LNHNV, CDR2 YYDKDF (reference sequence). The CDR3 extends over 15 amino acids. The CDR3 DNA reads as TGTGCCACCAGCAGGACAGCCAAAGGCATCTATGGCTACACCTTC. Translating gives CATSRTAKGIYGYTF.

The V and J genes are TRBV28 and TRBJ2-1, with TRBD2 matching over 7 bases. The trim removed 3 bases at V and 16 bases at J, leaving 15 bases unmatched. CDR1 and CDR2 from the germline V gene are MDHEN and SYDVKM. This CDR3 contains 14 residues. Here the CDR3 DNA reads TGTGCCAGCAGTTTTACTACTCTGTGGGAGGGCAATTTCTTC. It specifies CASSFTTLWEGNFF.